A single sample is the source of the 25 T cell receptor beta chains below, sequenced in a study of neoadjuvant nivolumab and ipilimumab in lung cancer. The assay was immunoSEQ multiplex PCR, and TCRdb's table has in-frame clones only and misses some. The sample lists 18,000 or so clones; roughly 80% were seen once. The sequencing here drew on tumor tissue, taken after neoadjuvant nivolumab, alone or with ipilimumab, at or shortly before surgery. The receptor set was obtained from an adult with non-small cell lung cancer.

V gene TRBV30 combines with J gene TRBJ1-5, with 7 bases aligning to TRBD1. The CDR3 consists of 12 residues. The V and J ends lost 5 bases and 8 bases, in that order; junction bases with no gene match: 6. CDR1 and CDR2 from the germline V gene are GTSNPN and SVGIG (reference sequence). In DNA form, the CDR3 reads TGTGCCTGGGGGGAGGGGGCTGAGCCCCAGCATTTT. As protein: CAWGEGAEPQHF.

This chain links TRBV7-9 with TRBJ1-1; D not certain. Germline loops: CDR1 SEHNR, CDR2 FQNEAQ (reference sequence). With 1 base removed from V and 5 bases from J, the gap between germline ends came to 11 bases. The CDR3 sequence is 14 residues long. The CDR3 DNA follows: TGTGCCAGCAGCTTAGAGGGCCGGGTGACTGAAGCTTTCTTT. It encodes CASSLEGRVTEAFF.

This clone turned up a few times. The chain couples TRBV5-8 to TRBJ2-5; D unclear. Germline lookup yields CDR1 SGHTS and CDR2 YDEGEE. V dropped 4 bases and J dropped 5 bases, with 9 bases sitting between them. The CDR3 totals 12 residues. The CDR3, as DNA: TGTGCCAGCAGCGGGAACGGGGAGACCCAGTACTTC. It yields the protein CASSGNGETQYF.

The genes are TRBV5-6 and TRBJ1-6, with TRBD1 matching over 9 bases. Germline V gene data show CDR1 as SGHDT and CDR2 as YYEEEE. The CDR3 runs 16 residues. The V gene end was trimmed by 4 bases and the J gene end by 6 bases; junction bases not matched to a gene: 8. The CDR3 loop reads CASSPGQGTGNSPLHF. In DNA, the CDR3 is TGTGCCAGCAGCCCGGGACAGGGAACGGGTAATTCACCCCTCCACTTT.

Judged by abundance, this clone is medium-sized. This CDR3 reads CASSFIQGKDSPLHF. The CDR3 DNA reads as TGTGCCAGCAGCTTTATACAGGGGAAGGATTCACCCCTCCACTTT. This chain links TRBV5-6 with TRBJ1-6; 7 bases map to TRBD1. The V and J ends lost 2 bases and 8 bases, in that order; junction bases with no gene match: 7. CDR3 length: 15 residues. Germline values: CDR1 SGHDT, CDR2 YYEEEE. The full variable domain, in which reference TRBV5-6 and TRBJ1-6 provide the parts outside the CDR3, is DAGVTQSPTHLIKTRGQQVTLRCSPKSGHDTVSWYQQALGQGPQFIFQYYEEEERQRGNFPDRFSGHQFPNYSSELNVNALLLGDSALYLCASSFIQGKDSPLHFGNGTRLTVT.

The V gene is TRBV5-1, the J gene TRBJ2-1; no reliable D call. From germline, CDR1 is SGHRS and CDR2 YFSETQ. The CDR3 extends over 11 amino acids. Trimming shortened V by 4 bases and J by 10 bases, and 9 bases separated the two germline ends. The CDR3 spells CASSEGWEQFF. In DNA, the CDR3 is TGCGCCAGCAGCGAAGGGTGGGAGCAGTTCTTC.

This chain joins TRBV7-2 and TRBJ1-1; the match to TRBD1 covers 7 bases. This CDR3 comprises 13 residues. V shed 6 bases and J 1 base; nucleotides not matched to a gene: 2. Germline lookup yields CDR1 SGHTA and CDR2 FQGNSA. The CDR3 DNA reads TGTGCCAGCAGGGGACAGCCGAACACTGAAGCTTTCTTT. This encodes CASRGQPNTEAFF.

This clone was observed a handful of times. This chain joins TRBV9 and TRBJ2-7; the D is unclear. The CDR3 runs to 14 residues. CDR1 and CDR2 from the germline V gene are SGDLS and YYNGEE. V was trimmed by 3 bases and J by 1 base, leaving 11 bases between them. For the CDR3, the DNA is TGTGCCAGCAGCGCGTCAAGTCGGTCCTACGAGCAGTACTTC. Translating gives CASSASSRSYEQYF.

The V and J genes are TRBV4-1 and TRBJ2-3; the D is unclear. Germline values: CDR1 MGHRA, CDR2 YSYEKL. The CDR3 sequence is 13 residues long. V gave up 2 bases and J gave up 2 bases, with 5 bases separating them. The chain's CDR3 is CASSQPHTDTQYF. The CDR3 nucleotides are TGCGCCAGCAGCCAACCCCACACAGATACGCAGTATTTT.

This clone was detected only a few times. The chain links TRBV5-1 to TRBJ2-2; D possibly corresponds to TRBD1 (6 bases). CDR1 is SGHRS and CDR2 is YFSETQ in the germline V gene. The ends were cut back, 10 bases at V and 6 bases at J, with 19 bases in the middle. There are 14 residues in the CDR3. This CDR3 reads CASGDDPAAGELFF. Here the CDR3 DNA reads TGCGCCTCAGGGGATGACCCGGCGGCCGGGGAGCTGTTTTTT.

J is TRBJ2-2 and V is TRBV29-1; 8 bases match TRBD1. Per the germline V gene, CDR1 is SQVTM and CDR2 is ANQGSEA. Trimming cost V 5 bases and J 3 bases; bases outside gene matches: 11. The CDR3 contains 16 residues. The CDR3 region has the DNA TGCAGCGTTACAGGGAACAGGGGGTGGGACACCGGGGAGCTGTTTTTT. The encoded protein is CSVTGNRGWDTGELFF.

The V call is TRBV5-4, the J call TRBJ2-7; unclear D gene. Between the trimmed V and J ends, which lost 3 bases and 1 base, there was a span of 11 bases. Germline CDR1 SGHNT, CDR2 YYREEE (reference sequence). CDR3 length: 14 residues. The CDR3 reads CASSSSLGSYEQYF. CDR3 DNA sequence: TGTGCCAGCAGCTCCAGTCTCGGGTCCTACGAGCAGTACTTC.

The rearrangement uses TRBV15 and TRBJ2-1, with D tentatively TRBD2 (6 bases). The V gene's germline CDR1 is LNHNV and CDR2 YYDKDF (reference sequence). This CDR3 contains 18 residues. V lost 0 bases, J lost 7 bases, and 22 bases lay in between. This chain's CDR3 is CATSRDPGLARAGNEQFF. As DNA, the CDR3 is TGTGCCACCAGCAGAGATCCTGGGCTAGCTAGGGCGGGGAATGAGCAGTTCTTC.

This clone was seen a few times. The gene calls are TRBV7-2 and TRBJ2-2; TRBD1 agrees at 11 bases. Germline V gives CDR1 SGHTA, CDR2 FQGNSA. The CDR3 totals 15 residues. The V segment lost 5 bases and the J segment 5 bases; nucleotides outside the gene matches: 4. The CDR3 coding sequence is TGTGCCAGCAGCGCGGGACAGGGGGAAACCGGGGAGCTGTTTTTT. This encodes CASSAGQGETGELFF.

The gene calls are TRBV18 and TRBJ2-1; 8 bases are a match to TRBD2. The CDR3 has 16 amino acids. The germline V gene encodes CDR1 KGHSH and CDR2 LQKENI. With 3 bases clipped from V and 2 bases from J, the junction kept 6 bases outside the gene matches. The CDR3: CASSPTGGRTYNEQFF. The CDR3 DNA reads TGTGCCAGCTCACCCACGGGGGGGAGAACCTACAATGAGCAGTTCTTC.

The chain links TRBV5-6 to TRBJ2-4; D is unclear. Germline CDR1 reads SGHDT; CDR2 reads YYEEEE. V was trimmed by 0 bases and J by 6 bases, leaving 10 bases between them. This CDR3 comprises 14 residues. As DNA, the CDR3 is TGTGCCAGCAGCTTGGTAGCCGGAGCAAACATTCAGTACTTC. Encoded protein: CASSLVAGANIQYF.

The chain links TRBV5-1 to TRBJ2-7; possible D gene TRBD1, 6 bases. The V end lost 4 bases, the J end lost 2 bases, and 16 bases lay between the germline ends. CDR1 and CDR2 (germline): SGHRS, YFSETQ. The CDR3 runs to 15 residues. CDR3 loop: CASSKQLGTPYEQYF. The CDR3 DNA is TGCGCCAGCAGCAAACAACTCGGGACACCCTACGAGCAGTACTTC.

J is TRBJ2-3 and V is TRBV7-9; 9 bases are a match to TRBD2. CDR1 SEHNR and CDR2 FQNEAQ come from the germline V gene (reference sequence). V shed 2 bases, J shed 3 bases, and the junction held 9 bases outside the gene matches. The CDR3 runs 17 residues. CDR3 coding DNA: TGTGCCAGCAGCTTAAAAAGGGCGGGGGGGCCGACAGATACGCAGTATTTT. Protein sequence: CASSLKRAGGPTDTQYF. The complete variable domain, with remaining parts taken from reference TRBV7-9 and TRBJ2-3, reads DTGVSQNPRHKITKRGQNVTFRCDPISEHNRLYWYRQTLGQGPEFLTYFQNEAQLEKSRLLSDRFSAERPKGSFSTLEIQRTEQGDSAMYLCASSLKRAGGPTDTQYFGPGTRLTVL.

The chain recombines TRBV18 with TRBJ2-7, with D unresolved. Trimming took 3 bases from V and 3 from J, leaving 15 bases between them. The CDR3 totals 15 residues. CDR1 and CDR2 from the germline V gene are KGHSH and LQKENI. The CDR3 coding sequence is TGTGCCAGCTCACCCGGCGACCAAGGGTACTACGAGCAGTACTTC. This codes for CASSPGDQGYYEQYF.

On this clone itself: The junction shows a germline mismatch at one end, possibly a read error. The rearrangement uses TRBV11-2 and TRBJ2-5; 9 bases are shared with TRBD2. CDR3 length: 12 amino acids. The V gene's germline CDR1 is SGHAT and CDR2 FQNNGV. The CDR3 DNA reads as TGTGCCAGCAGCTTTGAAGCGGGGGGCTTACACTTC. Its translation: CASSFEAGGLHF.

This chain links TRBV7-9 with TRBJ2-7; D possibly corresponds to TRBD2 (5 bases). V lost 5 bases and J lost 3, with 11 bases in between. Germline V gene lookup returns CDR1 SEHNR and CDR2 FQNEAQ (reference sequence). The CDR3 contains 13 residues. CDR3 in DNA: TGTGCCAGCAGCCCCGAGCGGTTCTACGAGCAGTACTTC. Translation gives CASSPERFYEQYF.

As DNA, the CDR3 is TGTGCCAGCAGACCTGGGTCCGGGACGAACACCGGGGAGCTGTTTTTT. Translated: CASRPGSGTNTGELFF. This chain uses TRBV7-9 with TRBJ2-2; possible D gene TRBD2, 5 bases. The CDR3 consists of 16 residues. The germline CDR1 and CDR2 sequences are SEHNR and FQNEAQ (reference sequence). Trimming stripped 6 bases from V and 0 bases from J, with 14 bases between.

This sequence joins TRBV7-8 and TRBJ2-1; maybe TRBD2 (5 bases). The germline V gene encodes CDR1 SGHVS and CDR2 FQNEAQ. CDR3 length: 14 residues. Deletions cut 5 bases from V and 2 bases from J, with 10 bases between. The CDR3 bases are TGTGCCAGCAGCGGAGGCCCCCCCTACAATGAGCAGTTCTTC. Translation gives CASSGGPPYNEQFF. The variable domain in full, with the rest retrieved from reference TRBV7-8 and TRBJ2-1, is GAGVSQSPRYKVAKRGQDVALRCDPISGHVSLFWYQQALGQGPEFLTYFQNEAQLDKSGLPSDRFFAERPEGSVSTLKIQRTQQEDSAVYLCASSGGPPYNEQFFGPGTRLTVL.

The V call is TRBV18, the J call TRBJ2-3, with D tentatively TRBD2 (5 bases). The CDR3 totals 17 residues. Trimming pared 3 bases from V and 3 bases from J, leaving 19 bases between. Germline V gives CDR1 KGHSH, CDR2 LQKENI. Written as DNA, the CDR3 is TGTGCCAGCTCACCCAAAGAGGGTGTGAGAGGGACAGATACGCAGTATTTT. It specifies CASSPKEGVRGTDTQYF.

The sample holds one count of this clone. This chain connects TRBV7-6 to TRBJ2-5, with 9 bases identical to TRBD2. Germline V lookup: CDR1 SGHVS, CDR2 FNYEAQ. The CDR3 extends over 13 amino acids. V dropped 5 bases and J dropped 5; count of bases not matched to a gene: 3. CDR3 protein: CASSRGGAETQYF. As DNA, the CDR3 is TGTGCCAGCAGCCGCGGGGGGGCCGAGACCCAGTACTTC.